Following are 10 T cell receptor beta chains from one sample sequenced in a study of response to subunit inactivated influenza vaccine. TCRdb recomputed calls from the RT-PCR reads with MiXCR, one row per CDR3 protein. This sample has about 780,000 distinct CDR3 sequences, with about a fifth found just once. The source material was PBMCs from blood, sampled around 5 days after vaccination. The source is a man in his forties or fifties who received an inactivated influenza vaccine.

This clonotype was counted a few times. The chain uses TRBV20-1 and TRBJ2-1; D assignment may be TRBD1 or TRBD2 (10 bases each). This CDR3 has 16 amino acids. Germline V gives CDR1 DFQATT, CDR2 SNEGSKA (reference sequence). Between the trimmed V and J ends, which lost 6 bases and 7 bases, there was a span of 25 bases. CDR3 protein: CSAEEIAGGQGNEQFF. Here the CDR3 DNA reads TGCAGTGCCGAGGAAATAGCGGGGGGACAGGGGAATGAGCAGTTCTTC.

Only a few counts were recorded for this clonotype. The chain combines TRBV20-1 with TRBJ2-3; the D call may be TRBD1 or TRBD2 (5 bases each). Trimming cost V 0 bases and J 2 bases, with 15 bases left between them. This CDR3 contains 16 residues. Per the germline V gene, CDR1 is DFQATT and CDR2 is SNEGSKA (reference sequence). As DNA, the CDR3 is TGCAGTGCTAGAGATGGGTGGGGGAAGTACACAGATACGCAGTATTTT. Residues: CSARDGWGKYTDTQYF.

The chain recombines TRBV4-1 with TRBJ1-3; D may be TRBD1 (6 bases). The V end lost 0 bases, the J end lost 4 bases, and 13 bases lay between the germline ends. Germline V lookup: CDR1 MGHRA, CDR2 YSYEKL. This CDR3 comprises 16 residues. This CDR3 reads CASSQEWGAGGNTIYF. The CDR3 nucleotides read TGCGCCAGCAGCCAAGAGTGGGGGGCCGGAGGAAACACCATATATTTT.

CDR3 loop: CASEGSGTLAANVLTF. For the CDR3, the DNA is TGTGCCAGCGAAGGGTCAGGCACTCTGGCGGCCAACGTCCTGACTTTC. The V and J genes are TRBV7-9 and TRBJ2-6; no definite D call. The CDR3 is 16 residues long. V lost 8 bases and J 6 bases, leaving 20 bases between the germline ends. The germline V gene encodes CDR1 SEHNR and CDR2 FQNEAQ (reference sequence).

This clonotype was observed a few times. V gene TRBV6-2 or TRBV6-3 combines with J gene TRBJ2-1, with 9 nucleotides matching TRBD1. Trimming at V came to 11 bases and at J to 10 bases, leaving 12 bases not matched to a gene. CDR3 length: 13 amino acids. Looked up from germline, CDR1 is MNHEY and CDR2 is SVGEGT. CDR3 residues: CAGRRTGAREQFF. The CDR3 DNA follows: TGTGCCGGCCGTAGGACAGGGGCTCGGGAGCAGTTCTTC.

There are a few counts of this clonotype. The V and J genes are TRBV7-8 and TRBJ1-1; D may be TRBD1 (6 bases). The CDR3 totals 15 residues. The germline gives CDR1 SGHVS, CDR2 FQNEAQ. V was cut by 4 bases and J by 0 bases, with 12 bases left in between. This chain's CDR3 is CASSSRGPVNTEAFF. DNA for the CDR3: TGTGCCAGCAGCTCCAGGGGACCGGTGAACACTGAAGCTTTCTTT.

This clonotype was counted a few times. The V gene is TRBV29-1, the J gene TRBJ2-5; D remains unclear. V gave up 7 bases and J gave up 5 bases, with 20 bases separating them. The CDR3 runs to 14 residues. CDR1 SQVTM and CDR2 ANQGSEA come from the germline V gene. The CDR3 DNA is TGCAGCGGGGCAGAGGCCGGACGTGGGGAGACCCAGTACTTC. Residues: CSGAEAGRGETQYF.

This clonotype was seen repeatedly, ten times or more. The chain uses TRBV4-3 and TRBJ2-7, with 7 bases that match TRBD2. CDR3 length equals 16 residues. V gave up 5 bases and J gave up 3 bases; unmatched junction bases: 13. CDR1 is LGHNA and CDR2 is YSLEER in the germline V gene. The CDR3 here is CASSGRWGGDLYEQYF. Here the CDR3 DNA reads TGCGCCAGCAGCGGGCGGTGGGGAGGGGACCTCTACGAGCAGTACTTC.

The chain carries TRBV20-1 and TRBJ2-7; 8 bases are a match to TRBD2. Germline-derived CDR1 and CDR2 are DFQATT and SNEGSKA (reference sequence). CDR3 length: 13 amino acids. This chain's CDR3 is CTAPVAGLTEQYF. As DNA, the CDR3 is TGCACCGCACCTGTAGCGGGATTAACCGAGCAGTACTTC.

This clonotype was recorded a few times. In DNA form, the CDR3 reads TGTGCCAGCAGCTCTTCGACAGGCCGGCCTGAGCAGTTCTTC. Translation: CASSSSTGRPEQFF. V usage is TRBV7-2 and J usage is TRBJ2-1; TRBD1 is a possible D gene (6 bases). V was shortened by 4 bases and J by 9 bases, with 16 bases between the two germline ends. This CDR3 is built from 14 residues. Germline-derived CDR1 and CDR2 are SGHTA and FQGNSA.